What follows are 22 T cell receptor beta chains derived from one specimen sequenced in a study of blood T cell repertoires in COVID-19. Libraries were prepared by immunoSEQ multiplex PCR; TCRdb keeps only in-frame clonotypes and omits some of them. The sample holds around 23,000 clones; 90% are singletons and the top ten take 15% to 20%. The material sequenced was peripheral blood. All receptors come from a human donor in a cohort sampled during active COVID-19.

The chain joins TRBV19 to TRBJ2-1, with a possible D match to TRBD1 (6 bases). This CDR3 is 12 amino acids long. V lost 7 bases and J lost 8, with 12 bases in between. CDR1 is LNHDA, CDR2 SQIVND, per germline (reference sequence). The CDR3 region is CASNPPGDEQFF. CDR3 coding DNA: TGTGCCAGTAACCCCCCAGGGGATGAGCAGTTCTTC.

This sequence joins TRBV6-6 and TRBJ2-1, with D possibly TRBD2 on 6 matching bases. Trimming pared 10 bases from V and 2 bases from J, leaving 15 bases between. The CDR3 covers 14 residues. The germline V gene encodes CDR1 MNHNY and CDR2 SVGAGI (reference sequence). For the CDR3, the DNA is TGTGCCACCGCAGGGCGGGGACCCTACAATGAGCAGTTCTTC. Translated, it gives CATAGRGPYNEQFF.

This clone has only one observation. The chain recombines TRBV5-6 with TRBJ2-2; 10 nucleotides line up with TRBD2. CDR1 and CDR2 (germline): SGHDT, YYEEEE. The CDR3 runs 16 residues. V gave up 0 bases and J gave up 2 bases; unmatched junction bases: 1. The chain's CDR3 is CASSLGLAGNTGELFF. CDR3 nucleotide sequence: TGTGCCAGCAGCTTGGGACTAGCGGGCAACACCGGGGAGCTGTTTTTT.

The chain joins TRBV28 to TRBJ2-7; 8 bases match TRBD2. Per germline, CDR1 MDHEN and CDR2 SYDVKM. V dropped 8 bases and J dropped 7; count of bases not matched to a gene: 10. The CDR3 contains 13 residues. The CDR3 protein is CASRDGGAWEQYF. CDR3 nucleotide sequence: TGTGCCAGCCGCGACGGGGGGGCGTGGGAGCAGTACTTC. Based on the CDR3 plus reference TRBV28 and TRBJ2-7, the full variable domain is DVKVTQSSRYLVKRTGEKVFLECVQDMDHENMFWYRQDPGLGLRLIYFSYDVKMKEKGDIPEGYSVSREKKERFSLILESASTNQTSMYLCASRDGGAWEQYFGPGTRLTVT.

The J gene is TRBJ1-1, the V gene TRBV5-1, with D tentatively TRBD1 (5 bases). Germline values: CDR1 SGHRS, CDR2 YFSETQ. CDR3 size: 13 residues. V lost 4 bases and J lost 6, with 13 bases in between. The CDR3 loop is CASSPGGVPEAFF. CDR3 bases: TGCGCCAGCAGCCCTGGGGGGGTCCCTGAAGCTTTCTTT.

In nucleotides, the CDR3 is TGCGCCAGCAGCCGGAAAGGGGAGGCTAGAATTTTAAACACCATATATTTT. Residues: CASSRKGEARILNTIYF. The genes are TRBV4-1 and TRBJ1-3; tentative D call: TRBD1 (5 bases). The CDR3 covers 17 residues. Germline V gene data show CDR1 as MGHRA and CDR2 as YSYEKL. V lost 4 bases to trimming and J lost 6 bases, with 22 bases between them.

CDR3 DNA: TGTGCCAGCAGTCGGGACATCTATGGCTACACCTTC. It yields the protein CASSRDIYGYTF. The chain carries TRBV12-3 or TRBV12-4 and TRBJ1-2; maybe TRBD1 (6 bases). Trimming took 5 bases from V and 4 from J, leaving 8 bases between them. The CDR3 spans 12 residues.

V is TRBV6-5 and J is TRBJ2-3, with D maybe TRBD1 (6 bases). The CDR3 runs to 13 residues. Germline CDR1 MNHEY, CDR2 SVGAGI. The CDR3 bases are TGTGTCAGTAGACAGGTAGCCACAGATACGCAGTATTTT. Translation gives CVSRQVATDTQYF.

The J gene is TRBJ2-3, the V gene TRBV7-2; D ambiguous. The CDR3 totals 15 residues. The V end lost 5 bases, the J end lost 2 bases, and 14 bases lay between the germline ends. Per the germline V gene, CDR1 is SGHTA and CDR2 is FQGNSA. As DNA, the CDR3 is TGTGCCAGCAGCGAATCCCCAGGATACACAGATACGCAGTATTTT. As protein: CASSESPGYTDTQYF.

The chain joins TRBV6-1 to TRBJ1-2; 7 bases fit TRBD1. The germline V gene has CDR1 MNHNS and CDR2 SASEGT. The CDR3 runs to 15 residues. V shed 1 base and J 5 bases; nucleotides not matched to a gene: 7. In nucleotides, the CDR3 is TGTGCCAGCAGTGAAGTACAAGGGGGCGTTTATGGCTACACCTTC. Its translation is CASSEVQGGVYGYTF.

CDR3 sequence: CASSRDRSYEQYF. For the CDR3, the DNA is TGTGCCAGCAGCCGCGACAGGAGCTACGAGCAGTACTTC. The chain is built from TRBV27 and TRBJ2-7; perhaps TRBD1 as D (6 bases). This CDR3 has 13 residues. From germline, CDR1 is MNHEY and CDR2 SMNVEV (reference sequence). V was trimmed by 6 bases and J by 3 bases, leaving 12 bases between them.

This sequence joins TRBV7-8 and TRBJ1-5, with a possible D match to TRBD1 (5 bases). Germline loops: CDR1 SGHVS, CDR2 FQNEAQ. This CDR3 is 16 amino acids long. V was clipped by 1 base and J by 7 bases, with 17 bases between them. For the CDR3, the DNA is TGTGCCAGCAGCTTAGTAACGGGCAGGGCTGGCCAGCCCCAGCATTTT. This codes for CASSLVTGRAGQPQHF.

In this sample, this clone turned up once. The V and J genes are TRBV25-1 and TRBJ1-1, with 8 bases that match TRBD1. V shed 7 bases, J shed 5 bases, and the junction held 6 bases outside the gene matches. CDR3 length equals 13 residues. CDR1 is MGHDK, CDR2 SYGVNS, per germline. The CDR3 coding sequence is TGTGCCAGCATAAGGACAGGGATAACTGAAGCTTTCTTT. Translated, it gives CASIRTGITEAFF. Full variable domain (remainder filled in from reference TRBV25-1 and TRBJ1-1): EADIYQTPRYLVIGTGKKITLECSQTMGHDKMYWYQQDPGMELHLIHYSYGVNSTEKGDLSSESTVSRIRTEHFPLTLESARPSHTSQYLCASIRTGITEAFFGQGTRLTVV.

The rearrangement links TRBV4-1 to TRBJ2-3; D gene unclear. V was pared by 5 bases and J by 4 bases, with 13 bases between. Germline V gene sequence: CDR1 MGHRA, CDR2 YSYEKL. The CDR3 extends over 14 amino acids. The CDR3 loop is CASSAPAAADTQYF. DNA of the CDR3: TGCGCCAGCAGCGCACCCGCGGCGGCAGATACGCAGTATTTT.

This chain connects TRBV18 to TRBJ2-2, with TRBD1 matching over 7 bases. The CDR3 is made up of 13 amino acids. V was clipped by 5 bases and J by 6 bases; unmatched bases: 3. Germline V gene sequence: CDR1 KGHSH, CDR2 LQKENI. The CDR3 coding sequence is TGTGCCAGCTCAGACAGGGTCGCCGGGGAGCTGTTTTTT. It codes for CASSDRVAGELFF.

This chain connects TRBV6-5 to TRBJ2-5, with 7 bases identical to TRBD1. Trimming cost V 0 bases and J 4 bases; bases outside gene matches: 5. The germline V gene has CDR1 MNHEY and CDR2 SVGAGI. This CDR3 spans 15 amino acids. The CDR3 region has the DNA TGTGCCAGCAGTTACTCGAACAGGGGACGAGAGACCCAGTACTTC. It is translated as CASSYSNRGRETQYF.

This chain links TRBV29-1 with TRBJ1-2; TRBD1 agrees at 11 bases. The CDR3 consists of 13 residues. CDR1 SQVTM and CDR2 ANQGSEA come from the germline V gene. The ends lost 6 bases at V and 5 bases at J; junction bases unmatched: 5. CDR3: CSVPGQGEYGYTF. As DNA, the CDR3 is TGCAGCGTACCGGGACAGGGGGAGTATGGCTACACCTTC.

The V gene is TRBV6-2 or TRBV6-3, the J gene TRBJ1-1, with 8 bases that match TRBD1. V lost 6 bases and J lost 1; bases outside the gene matches: 7. CDR1 and CDR2 (germline): MNHEY, SVGEGT. This CDR3 spans 15 amino acids. CDR3 in amino acids: CASSPHGTGNTEAFF. The CDR3 nucleotides read TGTGCCAGCAGCCCCCACGGGACAGGGAACACTGAAGCTTTCTTT.

The V call is TRBV4-3, the J call TRBJ1-3; D may be TRBD1 (6 bases). CDR1 and CDR2 from the germline V gene are LGHNA and YSLEER. The CDR3 length is 15 residues. V lost 1 base, J lost 7 bases, and 14 bases lay in between. CDR3 in DNA: TGCGCCAGCAGCCAAGCCCACAGGGTAGAGAACACCATATATTTT. Encoded protein: CASSQAHRVENTIYF.

V and J are TRBV5-1 and TRBJ1-1; 11 bases agree with TRBD1. Germline assignment: CDR1 SGHRS and CDR2 YFSETQ. CDR3 length equals 16 residues. J was trimmed by 3 bases and V by 3 bases; bases with no gene match: 7. The CDR3: CASSSGQGVVDTEAFF. CDR3 in DNA: TGCGCCAGCAGCTCGGGACAGGGGGTGGTAGACACTGAAGCTTTCTTT.

This clone was picked up one time. J is TRBJ1-4 and V is TRBV5-1, with TRBD1 matching 7 bases. The CDR3 consists of 14 residues. Looked up from germline, CDR1 is SGHRS and CDR2 is YFSETQ. J was trimmed by 8 bases and V by 4 bases; bases with no gene match: 8. The CDR3 region has the DNA TGCGCCAGCAGCCCCGACAGGGTGCACGAAAAACTGTTTTTT. Protein sequence: CASSPDRVHEKLFF.

The gene calls are TRBV9 and TRBJ2-7, with D perhaps matching TRBD1 (7 bases). CDR3 length equals 15 residues. Germline-derived CDR1 and CDR2 are SGDLS and YYNGEE. Trimming took off 3 bases at V and 7 bases at J, with 20 bases between the two ends. The CDR3 DNA follows: TGTGCCAGCAGCGGGTTTCAGGGGGGTAAGGAAGAGCAGTACTTC. Amino acid sequence: CASSGFQGGKEEQYF.